This TCR beta chain was retrieved from a study of OX40 agonist ivuxolimab in advanced cancers. The study's findings and limits: Expanded peripheral T cells had an undetermined antigen specificity.

This clone was observed a single time. The antigen is not known. Produced via immunoSEQ multiplex PCR; TCRdb's table is partial and in-frame only. The data hold under 85,000 clones, with over 85% observed a single time. Germline V gene data show CDR1 as MNHEY and CDR2 as SVGAGI. Trimming at V came to 2 bases and at J to 9 bases, leaving 7 bases not matched to a gene. This CDR3 is built from 15 residues. The input for sequencing was CD4+ or CD8+ T cells sorted from blood, taken in a trial of the OX40 agonist ivuxolimab. The receptor comes from an adult with an advanced solid tumor such as melanoma, head and neck, liver or kidney cancer. This chain uses TRBV6-5 with TRBJ2-1; 10 bases match TRBD2. DNA of the CDR3: TGTGCCAGCAGTTACGGCCTAGCGGGAGTTATTGAGCAGTTCTTC. It translates to CASSYGLAGVIEQFF.